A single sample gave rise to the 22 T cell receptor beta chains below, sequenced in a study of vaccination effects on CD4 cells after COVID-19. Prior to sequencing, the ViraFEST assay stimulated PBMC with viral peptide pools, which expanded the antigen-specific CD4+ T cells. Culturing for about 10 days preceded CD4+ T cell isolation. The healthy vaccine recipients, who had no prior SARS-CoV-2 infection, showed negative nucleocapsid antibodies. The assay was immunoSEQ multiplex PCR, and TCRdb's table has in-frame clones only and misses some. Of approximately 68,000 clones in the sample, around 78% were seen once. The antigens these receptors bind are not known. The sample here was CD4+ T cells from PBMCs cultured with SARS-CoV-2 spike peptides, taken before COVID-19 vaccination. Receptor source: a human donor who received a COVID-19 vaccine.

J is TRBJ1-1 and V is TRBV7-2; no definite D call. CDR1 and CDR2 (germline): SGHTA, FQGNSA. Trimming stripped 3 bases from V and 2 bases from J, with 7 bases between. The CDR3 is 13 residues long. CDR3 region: CASSFSGNTEAFF. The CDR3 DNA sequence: TGTGCCAGCAGCTTCTCAGGTAACACTGAAGCTTTCTTT.

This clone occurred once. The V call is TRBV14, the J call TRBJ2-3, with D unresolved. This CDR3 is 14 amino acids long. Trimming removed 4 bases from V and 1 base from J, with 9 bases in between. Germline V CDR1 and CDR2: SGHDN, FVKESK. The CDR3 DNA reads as TGTGCCAGCAGCCCCGGCCCGGGCACAGATACGCAGTATTTT. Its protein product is CASSPGPGTDTQYF.

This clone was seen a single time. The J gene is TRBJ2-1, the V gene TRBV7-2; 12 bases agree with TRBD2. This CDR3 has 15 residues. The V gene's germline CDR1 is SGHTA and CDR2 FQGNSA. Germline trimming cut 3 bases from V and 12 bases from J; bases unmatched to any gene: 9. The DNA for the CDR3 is TGTGCCAGCAGCTTTCCTAGCGGGGGGGCCCCCGGGCAGTTCTTC. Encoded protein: CASSFPSGGAPGQFF.

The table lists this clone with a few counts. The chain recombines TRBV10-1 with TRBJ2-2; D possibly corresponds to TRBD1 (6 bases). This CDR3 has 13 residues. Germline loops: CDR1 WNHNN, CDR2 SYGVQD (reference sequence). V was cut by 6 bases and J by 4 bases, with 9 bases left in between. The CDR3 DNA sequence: TGCGCCAGCAGACAGGGCGGCACCGGGGAGCTGTTTTTT. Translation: CASRQGGTGELFF.

The CDR3 region has the DNA TGTGCCAGCAGTTACGCGGGGAAAGAGACCCAGTACTTC. It translates to CASSYAGKETQYF. This chain links TRBV6-5 with TRBJ2-5, with D perhaps matching TRBD2 (6 bases). There are 13 residues in the CDR3. The germline V gene encodes CDR1 MNHEY and CDR2 SVGAGI. V lost 2 bases and J lost 3, with 7 bases in between.

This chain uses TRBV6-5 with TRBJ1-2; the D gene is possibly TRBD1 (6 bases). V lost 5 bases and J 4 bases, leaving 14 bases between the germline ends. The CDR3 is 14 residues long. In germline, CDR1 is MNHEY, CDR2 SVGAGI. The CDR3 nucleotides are TGTGCCAGCAGTCCAGACAGGAACCTCTATGGCTACACCTTC. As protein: CASSPDRNLYGYTF.

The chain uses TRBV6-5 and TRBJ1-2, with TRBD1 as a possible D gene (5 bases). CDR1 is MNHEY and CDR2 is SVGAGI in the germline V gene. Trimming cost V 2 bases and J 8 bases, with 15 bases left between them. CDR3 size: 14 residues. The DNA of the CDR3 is TGTGCCAGCAGTTACGATGGGGCCGGACGGGGCTACACCTTC. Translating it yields CASSYDGAGRGYTF.

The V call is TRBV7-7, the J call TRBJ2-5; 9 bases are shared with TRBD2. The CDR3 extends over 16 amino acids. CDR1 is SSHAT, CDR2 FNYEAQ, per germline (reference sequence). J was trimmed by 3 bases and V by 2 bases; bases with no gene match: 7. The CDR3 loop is CASSLFSSGGKETQYF. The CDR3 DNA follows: TGTGCCAGCAGCTTATTTTCCAGCGGGGGGAAAGAGACCCAGTACTTC.

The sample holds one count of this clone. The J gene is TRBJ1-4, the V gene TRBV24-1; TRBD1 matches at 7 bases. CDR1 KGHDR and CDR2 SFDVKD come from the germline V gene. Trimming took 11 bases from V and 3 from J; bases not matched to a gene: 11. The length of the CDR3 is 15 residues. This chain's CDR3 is CANLTGSGANEKLFF. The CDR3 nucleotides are TGTGCCAACTTGACAGGGAGTGGGGCTAATGAAAAACTGTTTTTT.

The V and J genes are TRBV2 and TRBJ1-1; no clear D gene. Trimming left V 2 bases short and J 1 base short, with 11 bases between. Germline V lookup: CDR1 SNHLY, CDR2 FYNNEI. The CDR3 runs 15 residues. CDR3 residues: CASSELGPANTEAFF. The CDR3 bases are TGTGCCAGCAGTGAATTAGGTCCGGCGAACACTGAAGCTTTCTTT.

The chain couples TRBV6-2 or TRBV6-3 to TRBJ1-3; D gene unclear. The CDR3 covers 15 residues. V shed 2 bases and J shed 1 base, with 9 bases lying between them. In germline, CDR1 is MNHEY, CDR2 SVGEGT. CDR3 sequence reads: CASSYPRSSGNTIYF. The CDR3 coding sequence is TGTGCCAGCAGTTACCCCAGGTCGTCTGGAAACACCATATATTTT.

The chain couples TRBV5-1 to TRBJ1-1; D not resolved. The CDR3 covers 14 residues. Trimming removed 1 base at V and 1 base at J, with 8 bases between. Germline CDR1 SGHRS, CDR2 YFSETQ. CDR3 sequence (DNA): TGCGCCAGCAGCTTGCAAGGACCGAACACTGAAGCTTTCTTT. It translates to CASSLQGPNTEAFF. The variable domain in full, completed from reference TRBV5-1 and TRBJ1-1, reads KAGVTQTPRYLIKTRGQQVTLSCSPISGHRSVSWYQQTPGQGLQFLFEYFSETQRNKGNFPGRFSGRQFSNSRSEMNVSTLELGDSALYLCASSLQGPNTEAFFGQGTRLTVV.

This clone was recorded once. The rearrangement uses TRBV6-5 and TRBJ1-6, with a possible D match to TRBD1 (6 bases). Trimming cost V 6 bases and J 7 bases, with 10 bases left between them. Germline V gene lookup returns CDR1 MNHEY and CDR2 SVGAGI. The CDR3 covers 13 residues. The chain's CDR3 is CASRLTGNSPLHF. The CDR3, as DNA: TGTGCCAGCAGGCTAACAGGGAATTCACCCCTCCACTTT.

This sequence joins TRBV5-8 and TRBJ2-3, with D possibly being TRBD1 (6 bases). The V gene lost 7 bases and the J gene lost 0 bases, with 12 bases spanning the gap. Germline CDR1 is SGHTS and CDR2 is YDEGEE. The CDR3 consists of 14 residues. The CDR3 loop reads CASPGTSSTDTQYF. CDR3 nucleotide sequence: TGTGCCAGCCCCGGGACATCTAGCACAGATACGCAGTATTTT.

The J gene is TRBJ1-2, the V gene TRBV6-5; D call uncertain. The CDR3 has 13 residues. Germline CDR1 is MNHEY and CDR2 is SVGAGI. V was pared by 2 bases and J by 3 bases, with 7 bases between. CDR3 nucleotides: TGTGCCAGCAGTTACAGAGAAGACTATGGCTACACCTTC. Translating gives CASSYREDYGYTF.

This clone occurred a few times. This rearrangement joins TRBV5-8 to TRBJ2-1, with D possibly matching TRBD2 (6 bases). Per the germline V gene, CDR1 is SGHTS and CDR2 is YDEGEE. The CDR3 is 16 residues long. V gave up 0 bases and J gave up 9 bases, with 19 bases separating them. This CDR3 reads CASSLGKIGLSGEQFF. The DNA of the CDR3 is TGTGCCAGCAGCTTGGGGAAGATTGGTCTTAGCGGTGAGCAGTTCTTC. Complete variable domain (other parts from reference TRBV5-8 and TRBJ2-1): EAGVTQSPTHLIKTRGQQATLRCSPISGHTSVYWYQQALGLGLQFLLWYDEGEERNRGNFPPRFSGRQFPNYSSELNVNALELEDSALYLCASSLGKIGLSGEQFFGPGTRLTVL.

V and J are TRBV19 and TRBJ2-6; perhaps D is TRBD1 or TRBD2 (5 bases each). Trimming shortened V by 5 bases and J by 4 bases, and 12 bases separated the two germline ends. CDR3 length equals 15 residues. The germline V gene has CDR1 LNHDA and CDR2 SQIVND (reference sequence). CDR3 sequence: CASSLRGAGANVLTF. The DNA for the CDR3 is TGTGCCAGTAGTTTAAGGGGAGCAGGGGCCAACGTCCTGACTTTC.

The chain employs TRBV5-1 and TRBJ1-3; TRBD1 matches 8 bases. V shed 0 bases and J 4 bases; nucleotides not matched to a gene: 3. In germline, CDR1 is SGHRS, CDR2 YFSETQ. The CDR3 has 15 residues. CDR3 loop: CASSLGQGFGNTIYF. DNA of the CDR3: TGCGCCAGCAGCTTGGGACAGGGGTTCGGAAACACCATATATTTT.

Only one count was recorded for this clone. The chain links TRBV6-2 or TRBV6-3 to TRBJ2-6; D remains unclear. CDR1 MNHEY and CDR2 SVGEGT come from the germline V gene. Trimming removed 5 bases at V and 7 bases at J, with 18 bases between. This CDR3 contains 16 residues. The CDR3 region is CASSVGSSLGANVLTF. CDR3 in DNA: TGTGCCAGCAGTGTGGGGTCATCTCTGGGAGCCAACGTCCTGACTTTC.

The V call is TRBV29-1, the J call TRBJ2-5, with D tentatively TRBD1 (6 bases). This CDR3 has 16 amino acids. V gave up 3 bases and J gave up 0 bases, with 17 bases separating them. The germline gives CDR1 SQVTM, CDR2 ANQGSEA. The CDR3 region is CSVDGRGRTDQETQYF. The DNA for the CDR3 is TGCAGCGTTGATGGTCGGGGCCGGACAGACCAAGAGACCCAGTACTTC.

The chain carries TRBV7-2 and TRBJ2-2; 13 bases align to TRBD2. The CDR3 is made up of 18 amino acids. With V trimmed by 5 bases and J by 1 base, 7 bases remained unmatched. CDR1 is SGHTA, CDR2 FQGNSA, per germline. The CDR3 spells CASSHRTSGGLNTGELFF. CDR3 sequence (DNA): TGTGCCAGCAGCCATCGGACTAGCGGGGGCCTGAACACCGGGGAGCTGTTTTTT.

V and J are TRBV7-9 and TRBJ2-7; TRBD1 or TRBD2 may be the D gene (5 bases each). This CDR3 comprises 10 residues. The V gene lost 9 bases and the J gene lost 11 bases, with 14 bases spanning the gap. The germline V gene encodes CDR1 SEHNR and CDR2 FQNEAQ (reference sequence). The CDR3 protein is CASLGDGKYV. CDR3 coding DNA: TGTGCCAGTTTGGGGGACGGAAAGTACGTC.